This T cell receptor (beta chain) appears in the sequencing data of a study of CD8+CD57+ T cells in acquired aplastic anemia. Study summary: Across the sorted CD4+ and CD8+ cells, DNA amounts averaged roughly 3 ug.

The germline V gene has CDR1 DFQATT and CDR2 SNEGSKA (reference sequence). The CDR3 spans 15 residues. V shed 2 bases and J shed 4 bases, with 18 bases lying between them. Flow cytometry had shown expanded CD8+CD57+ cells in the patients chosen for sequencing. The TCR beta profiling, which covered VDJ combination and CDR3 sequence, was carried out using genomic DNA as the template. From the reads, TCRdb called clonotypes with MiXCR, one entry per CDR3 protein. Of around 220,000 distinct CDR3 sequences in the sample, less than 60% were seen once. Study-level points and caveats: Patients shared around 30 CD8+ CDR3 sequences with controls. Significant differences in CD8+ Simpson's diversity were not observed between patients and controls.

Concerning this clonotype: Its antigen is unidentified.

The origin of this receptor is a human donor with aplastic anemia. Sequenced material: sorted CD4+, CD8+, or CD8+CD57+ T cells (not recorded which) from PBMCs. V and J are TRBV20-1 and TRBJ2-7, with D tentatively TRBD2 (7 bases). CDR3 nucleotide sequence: TGCAGTGCTAGACTAGACGGGGGGCGCGGGTACGAGCAGTACTTC. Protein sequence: CSARLDGGRGYEQYF.